This passage covers 27 T cell receptor beta chains from one sample sequenced in a study of blood T cell repertoires in COVID-19. Sequenced by immunoSEQ multiplex PCR; TCRdb stores in-frame clones only, minus some. The table lists almost 400,000 clones, around 87% of them singletons, with 0.95% to 1% in the top ten. Sequenced sample: PBMCs or T cells enriched from blood (not recorded which). These receptors were taken from a woman aged 25 to 39 with acute COVID-19.

In DNA, the CDR3 is TGTGCCAGCAGTTCGTGGCGGACCTACGAGCAGTACTTC. Its translation is CASSSWRTYEQYF. The rearrangement uses TRBV12-3 or TRBV12-4 and TRBJ2-7; no clear D. The CDR3 is 13 residues long. V was pared by 4 bases and J by 2 bases, with 9 bases between.

V is TRBV11-1 and J is TRBJ1-1, with unresolved D. Per germline, CDR1 SGHAT and CDR2 FQDESV (reference sequence). The CDR3 has 14 amino acids. The V end was cut by 4 bases, the J end by 1 base, with 10 bases between. The CDR3 DNA follows: TGTGCCAGCAGCTCGCGGATCCAGAACACTGAAGCTTTCTTT. Amino acids: CASSSRIQNTEAFF.

The rearrangement links TRBV14 to TRBJ2-4; TRBD1 is a possible D gene (5 bases). V was pared by 4 bases and J by 0 bases, with 16 bases between. Per germline, CDR1 SGHDN and CDR2 FVKESK. The CDR3 has 17 amino acids. CDR3 nucleotide sequence: TGTGCCAGCAGCCGGACAACCGCCCCCGTAGCCAAAAACATTCAGTACTTC. Its protein is CASSRTTAPVAKNIQYF.

This rearrangement joins TRBV7-2 to TRBJ2-7, with 9 bases aligning to TRBD1. This CDR3 is 15 amino acids long. V shed 5 bases, J shed 3 bases, and the junction held 8 bases outside the gene matches. CDR1 and CDR2 (germline): SGHTA, FQGNSA. The CDR3 loop is CASSPWGQGDYEQYF. CDR3 nucleotides: TGTGCCAGCAGCCCGTGGGGACAGGGAGACTACGAGCAGTACTTC.

This chain uses TRBV2 with TRBJ1-1, with a weak D call TRBD1 (5 bases). With 6 bases removed from V and 6 bases from J, the gap between germline ends came to 17 bases. Looked up from germline, CDR1 is SNHLY and CDR2 is FYNNEI. The CDR3 extends over 14 amino acids. The chain's CDR3 is CASRGPRVIPEAFF. DNA of the CDR3: TGTGCCAGCAGGGGGCCAAGAGTTATCCCTGAAGCTTTCTTT.

Here the CDR3 DNA reads TGTGCCAGCTCACCGACAGGGAGCCTCTCTGGAAACACCATATATTTT. Encoded protein: CASSPTGSLSGNTIYF. This chain joins TRBV18 and TRBJ1-3; TRBD1 matches at 7 bases. J gave up 0 bases and V 3 bases, and 5 bases lay outside the gene matches. Germline V gene lookup returns CDR1 KGHSH and CDR2 LQKENI. This CDR3 has 16 amino acids.

Concerning this clone: Other DNA sequences in this specimen translate into the identical CDR3. V is TRBV4-1 and J is TRBJ2-7, with 8 bases lining up with TRBD1. The CDR3 sequence is 13 residues long. J lost 6 bases, V lost 4 bases, and 5 bases had no gene match. Germline values: CDR1 MGHRA, CDR2 YSYEKL. CDR3 protein: CASSRGQGGEQYF. CDR3 nucleotide sequence: TGCGCCAGCAGCCGCGGACAGGGTGGCGAGCAGTACTTC.

This chain links TRBV12-5 with TRBJ2-6; D call uncertain. This CDR3 has 13 residues. Trimming left V 6 bases short and J 0 bases short, with 3 bases between. Looked up from germline, CDR1 is LGHNT and CDR2 is FRNRAP. The CDR3 reads CASGNSGANVLTF. The CDR3 nucleotides read TGTGCTAGTGGCAACTCTGGGGCCAACGTCCTGACTTTC. Based on the CDR3 plus reference TRBV12-5 and TRBJ2-6, the full variable domain is DARVTQTPRHKVTEMGQEVTMRCQPILGHNTVFWYRQTMMQGLELLAYFRNRAPLDDSGMPKDRFSAEMPDATLATLKIQPSEPRDSAVYFCASGNSGANVLTFGAGSRLTVL.

The chain has TRBV5-1 and TRBJ1-4; D ambiguous. CDR3 length: 16 residues. V was cut by 0 bases and J by 5 bases, with 14 bases left in between. Germline CDR1 SGHRS, CDR2 YFSETQ. CDR3 protein: CASSLGREVLNEKLFF. DNA of the CDR3: TGCGCCAGCAGCTTGGGTAGGGAGGTCTTAAATGAAAAACTGTTTTTT.

The chain carries TRBV10-3 and TRBJ2-5, with a weak D call TRBD2 (5 bases). Trimming cost V 4 bases and J 4 bases, with 19 bases left between them. Germline values: CDR1 ENHRY, CDR2 SYGVKD. There are 16 residues in the CDR3. The CDR3 DNA reads TGTGCCATCAGTGGCCAGCAGGCCGGAGAGGGAGAGACCCAGTACTTC. It translates to CAISGQQAGEGETQYF.

V and J are TRBV3-1 (or the pseudogene TRBV3-2) and TRBJ1-2; D call uncertain. The CDR3 is 14 residues long. The ends were cut back, 0 bases at V and 8 bases at J, with 13 bases in the middle. Germline V CDR1 and CDR2: LGHDT, YNNKEL (reference sequence). The CDR3 DNA follows: TGTGCCAGCAGCCAAGAATTTGGAGCTCTGGGCTACACCTTC. Translated: CASSQEFGALGYTF.

The gene calls are TRBV5-1 and TRBJ2-3, with TRBD1 identical over 8 bases. V was clipped by 2 bases and J by 6 bases; unmatched bases: 8. Germline CDR1 reads SGHRS; CDR2 reads YFSETQ. This CDR3 is built from 15 residues. The CDR3 region is CASSFRGQEQDTQYF. CDR3 coding DNA: TGCGCCAGCAGCTTCCGGGGACAGGAGCAGGATACGCAGTATTTT. The whole variable domain, remainder taken from reference TRBV5-1 and TRBJ2-3, is KAGVTQTPRYLIKTRGQQVTLSCSPISGHRSVSWYQQTPGQGLQFLFEYFSETQRNKGNFPGRFSGRQFSNSRSEMNVSTLELGDSALYLCASSFRGQEQDTQYFGPGTRLTVL.

The V gene is TRBV12-3 or TRBV12-4, the J gene TRBJ1-5; D is ambiguous. V lost 4 bases and J lost 5, with 9 bases in between. CDR3 length: 13 amino acids. CDR3 in amino acids: CASSSSFDQPQHF. The CDR3 DNA follows: TGTGCCAGCAGTTCCAGTTTTGATCAGCCCCAGCATTTT.

This chain uses TRBV24-1 with TRBJ1-2, with TRBD1 matching 7 bases. The junction had 15 bases not matched to a gene; V was cut back by 9 bases and J by 6 bases. The germline V gene encodes CDR1 KGHDR and CDR2 SFDVKD. The CDR3 has 15 amino acids. The CDR3 spells CATSSGQGVGDGYTF. The CDR3 nucleotides are TGTGCCACCTCATCCGGGCAGGGGGTGGGCGATGGCTACACCTTC.

The chain joins TRBV11-2 to TRBJ1-5; 8 bases align to TRBD1. The CDR3 has 14 amino acids. The J segment lost 5 bases and the V segment lost 3 bases, leaving 3 bases of the junction unmatched. Per germline, CDR1 SGHAT and CDR2 FQNNGV. The CDR3 nucleotides read TGTGCCAGCAGCTTCGGGACAGGAGATCAGCCCCAGCATTTT. This codes for CASSFGTGDQPQHF.

The rearrangement uses TRBV5-5 and TRBJ1-4; D call uncertain. CDR3 length: 14 residues. Trimming removed 0 bases at V and 4 bases at J, with 7 bases between. Looked up from germline, CDR1 is SGHKS and CDR2 is YYEKEE (reference sequence). The CDR3 DNA sequence: TGTGCCAGCAGCTTGGCCCCCTTTAATGAAAAACTGTTTTTT. Protein product: CASSLAPFNEKLFF.

The V and J genes are TRBV6-5 and TRBJ1-6; possible D gene TRBD1, 6 bases. CDR3 length: 12 amino acids. Germline CDR1 MNHEY, CDR2 SVGAGI. Between the trimmed V and J ends, which lost 6 bases and 11 bases, there was a span of 11 bases. CDR3 nucleotide sequence: TGTGCCAGCAGAACCCCAGGGGCACCCCTCCACTTT. The encoded protein is CASRTPGAPLHF.

The CDR3 DNA sequence: TGTGCCAGCAGTGAGGTTATGGGACTAGGGGACGAGCAGTACTTC. Encoded protein: CASSEVMGLGDEQYF. The chain uses TRBV6-1 and TRBJ2-7, with 8 bases identical to TRBD2. Germline lookup yields CDR1 MNHNS and CDR2 SASEGT. Trimming cost V 3 bases and J 5 bases; bases outside gene matches: 9. The CDR3 length is 15 residues.

The chain carries TRBV3-1 (or the pseudogene TRBV3-2) and TRBJ1-1; tentative D call: TRBD1 (5 bases). Germline CDR1 LGHDT, CDR2 YNNKEL (reference sequence). The CDR3 runs to 14 residues. V was pared by 4 bases and J by 2 bases, with 11 bases between. The CDR3 coding sequence is TGTGCCAGCAGCCTTAAGGGGTTCAACACTGAAGCTTTCTTT. Translated, it gives CASSLKGFNTEAFF.

J is TRBJ2-7 and V is TRBV19, with D tentatively TRBD1 (6 bases). CDR1 and CDR2 from the germline V gene are LNHDA and SQIVND (reference sequence). V was shortened by 5 bases and J by 0 bases, with 17 bases between the two germline ends. The CDR3 is 16 amino acids. The CDR3 sequence is CASSPQQGVSSYEQYF. CDR3 bases: TGTGCCAGTAGTCCCCAACAGGGAGTAAGCTCCTACGAGCAGTACTTC. Drawing the rest from reference TRBV19 and TRBJ2-7, the complete variable domain is DGGITQSPKYLFRKEGQNVTLSCEQNLNHDAMYWYRQDPGQGLRLIYYSQIVNDFQKGDIAEGYSVSREKKESFPLTVTSAQKNPTAFYLCASSPQQGVSSYEQYFGPGTRLTVT.

This chain joins TRBV5-1 and TRBJ2-2; 9 bases line up with TRBD1. Germline CDR1 is SGHRS and CDR2 is YFSETQ. The CDR3 covers 16 residues. V trimming: 0 bases; J trimming: 6 bases; junction bases outside the gene matches: 6. The CDR3 DNA reads TGCGCCAGCAGCTTGGGGCGGACAGGGGATCCCGGGGAGCTGTTTTTT. Amino acid sequence: CASSLGRTGDPGELFF.

The V and J genes are TRBV25-1 and TRBJ2-7; 8 bases map to TRBD1. V was pared by 4 bases and J by 2 bases, with 7 bases of the junction left unmatched. CDR3 length: 15 residues. Germline V gives CDR1 MGHDK, CDR2 SYGVNS. CDR3 nucleotides: TGTGCCAGCAGTGGCCGGGACAGGTGGCCCTACGAGCAGTACTTC. This sequence encodes CASSGRDRWPYEQYF.

The chain links TRBV4-1 to TRBJ1-2, with 9 positions matching TRBD1. The CDR3 is 15 amino acids. Germline V lookup: CDR1 MGHRA, CDR2 YSYEKL. The ends lost 3 bases at V and 6 bases at J; junction bases unmatched: 8. CDR3 region: CASSHRQGVSDGYTF. The CDR3 nucleotides read TGCGCCAGCAGCCATCGACAGGGGGTCAGTGATGGCTACACCTTC.

The chain combines TRBV27 with TRBJ2-2; perhaps TRBD2 as D (5 bases). V lost 1 base, J lost 0 bases, and 9 bases lay in between. The CDR3 has 16 amino acids. Germline CDR1 is MNHEY and CDR2 is SMNVEV (reference sequence). The chain's CDR3 is CASSLYWEPNTGELFF. The DNA for the CDR3 is TGTGCCAGCAGTTTATATTGGGAGCCGAACACCGGGGAGCTGTTTTTT.

This clone was counted once. This rearrangement joins TRBV5-6 to TRBJ2-7; tentatively, D is TRBD1 (5 bases). The CDR3 extends over 14 amino acids. V was clipped by 0 bases and J by 5 bases, with 12 bases between them. The germline V gene encodes CDR1 SGHDT and CDR2 YYEEEE. CDR3: CASSLAREFDEQYF. DNA for the CDR3: TGTGCCAGCAGCTTGGCCAGGGAATTCGACGAGCAGTACTTC.

The chain employs TRBV29-1 and TRBJ2-7; a weak D match, TRBD1 (6 bases). Germline CDR1 SQVTM, CDR2 ANQGSEA. Trimming removed 5 bases at V and 5 bases at J, with 16 bases between. The CDR3 extends over 13 amino acids. CDR3 DNA sequence: TGCAGCGTTAGCCCAGGGGTAGCCGACGAGCAGTACTTC. Translation: CSVSPGVADEQYF.

The chain couples TRBV6-2 or TRBV6-3 to TRBJ2-7, with D possibly matching TRBD1 (5 bases). Germline V gene data show CDR1 as MNHEY and CDR2 as SVGEGT. This CDR3 spans 14 amino acids. V lost 2 bases and J lost 4, with 12 bases in between. CDR3 coding DNA: TGTGCCAGCAGTTACCGTACAGGTCTTTACGAGCAGTACTTC. It translates to CASSYRTGLYEQYF.